The 25 T cell receptor beta chains presented below share a single source sample, sequenced in a study of T cells in Graves' hyperthyroidism and ophthalmopathy. Amplified regions were TCR beta CDR3 sequences from RNA transcripts. The HTBI set primed first-round TCR CDR3 RT-PCR. TCRdb re-derived calls from the multiplex PCR reads in MiXCR, one entry per CDR3 protein. The sample has 500,000 to 650,000 distinct CDR3 sequences, just under 20% seen once. Source material: blood. All receptors derive from a man aged 40-49 years with Graves' ophthalmopathy.

The rearrangement links TRBV20-1 to TRBJ2-1; no clear D. Trimming took off 2 bases at V and 0 bases at J, with 17 bases between the two ends. Per germline, CDR1 DFQATT and CDR2 SNEGSKA (reference sequence). This CDR3 region has 17 residues. The CDR3 region has the DNA TGCAGTGCTAGACCTATAGACTTCTCAAGCTCCTACAATGAGCAGTTCTTC. This encodes CSARPIDFSSSYNEQFF.

A few counts support this clonotype. Written as DNA, the CDR3 is TGTGCCAGCAGCTTAACTCCCTCCAATACGCAGTATTTT. Translating gives CASSLTPSNTQYF. The chain joins TRBV7-3 to TRBJ2-3; D not resolved. This CDR3 is 13 amino acids long. In germline, CDR1 is SGHTA, CDR2 FQGTGA. Trimming cost V 0 bases and J 7 bases, with 8 bases left between them.

The chain recombines TRBV11-2 with TRBJ2-7, with 10 bases identical to TRBD2. Losses at the gene ends were 6 bases for V and 2 bases for J; bases not matched to a gene: 13. The germline gives CDR1 SGHAT, CDR2 FQNNGV. The CDR3 is 17 residues long. The CDR3 loop reads CASSPPPLAGIPYEQYF. CDR3 sequence (DNA): TGTGCCAGCAGTCCCCCCCCACTAGCGGGGATCCCCTACGAGCAGTACTTC.

As regards this clonotype: This sequence may be a read error, since a much larger clone differs from it by one base. J is TRBJ2-1 and V is TRBV7-2; D unresolved. Germline CDR1 and CDR2: SGHTA and FQGNSA. The CDR3 has 15 residues. Trimming stripped 5 bases from V and 8 bases from J, with 19 bases between. CDR3 nucleotides: TGTGCCAGCAGCATGGTAGCCCTTGAGGTGGATGAGCAGTTCTTC. It specifies CASSMVALEVDEQFF.

This clonotype was counted only a few times. The rearrangement links TRBV28 to TRBJ1-2, with 9 bases aligning to TRBD1. The CDR3 consists of 17 residues. The V segment lost 7 bases and the J segment 1 base; nucleotides outside the gene matches: 13. The germline V gene has CDR1 MDHEN and CDR2 SYDVKM. CDR3 coding DNA: TGTGCCAGCAACACCCGGGTTCGGGGACAGGGTAACTATGGCTACACCTTC. Amino acid sequence: CASNTRVRGQGNYGYTF.

This clonotype was observed a handful of times. This chain joins TRBV4-2 and TRBJ2-5; 7 nucleotides align to TRBD1. This CDR3 region has 20 residues. The ends lost 0 bases at V and 1 base at J; junction bases unmatched: 17. Germline V gene sequence: CDR1 LGHNA, CDR2 YNFKEQ. The CDR3 DNA is TGTGCCAGCAGCCAAGAGCCGTCGACAGGGATGGTGGCTCTCCAAGAGACCCAGTACTTC. Encoded protein: CASSQEPSTGMVALQETQYF.

The chain links TRBV6-1 to TRBJ1-2, with a tentative D call TRBD1 (5 bases). The CDR3 is made up of 12 amino acids. The germline V gene encodes CDR1 MNHNS and CDR2 SASEGT. Trimming stripped 11 bases from V and 7 bases from J, with 17 bases between. DNA of the CDR3: TGTGCCGTCCGCGGGGGTCTTACTGGCTACACCTTC. Translating gives CAVRGGLTGYTF.

This clonotype appeared many times. The chain couples TRBV27 to TRBJ1-2; D is possibly TRBD1 (5 bases). This CDR3 region has 15 residues. The germline V gene has CDR1 MNHEY and CDR2 SMNVEV (reference sequence). V gave up 7 bases and J gave up 8 bases, with 23 bases separating them. The CDR3 nucleotides read TGTGCCAGCACCTTTAGCCCCCTCGGGGCAGGGGGCTACACCTTC. It yields the protein CASTFSPLGAGGYTF.

This clonotype was found many times. The J gene is TRBJ1-1, the V gene TRBV7-8; D is perhaps TRBD1 (5 bases). The CDR3 sequence is 14 residues long. Germline V CDR1 and CDR2: SGHVS, FQNEAQ. Trimming stripped 4 bases from V and 0 bases from J, with 9 bases between. DNA of the CDR3: TGTGCCAGCAGCTCGGGACCCTTGAACACTGAAGCTTTCTTT. As protein: CASSSGPLNTEAFF. Complete variable domain (other parts from reference TRBV7-8 and TRBJ1-1): GAGVSQSPRYKVAKRGQDVALRCDPISGHVSLFWYQQALGQGPEFLTYFQNEAQLDKSGLPSDRFFAERPEGSVSTLKIQRTQQEDSAVYLCASSSGPLNTEAFFGQGTRLTVV.

This clonotype was counted at least ten times. The chain recombines TRBV28 with TRBJ1-6, with D hard to call. CDR3 size: 15 residues. The ends were cut back, 1 base at V and 10 bases at J, with 14 bases in the middle. The germline V gene has CDR1 MDHEN and CDR2 SYDVKM. The CDR3, as DNA: TGTGCCAGCAGTTTATCGGGCCGATTCGGCTCACCCCTCCACTTT. Translated, it gives CASSLSGRFGSPLHF. Combining the CDR3 with reference TRBV28 and TRBJ1-6 gives the whole variable domain DVKVTQSSRYLVKRTGEKVFLECVQDMDHENMFWYRQDPGLGLRLIYFSYDVKMKEKGDIPEGYSVSREKKERFSLILESASTNQTSMYLCASSLSGRFGSPLHFGNGTRLTVT.

This clonotype was counted many times. The V gene is TRBV20-1, the J gene TRBJ2-5; possible D gene TRBD2, 5 bases. The CDR3 has 13 residues. Germline V gene sequence: CDR1 DFQATT, CDR2 SNEGSKA (reference sequence). The V end lost 3 bases, the J end lost 12 bases, and 20 bases lay between the germline ends. The CDR3 reads CSASSGSKGREYF. The CDR3 DNA reads TGCAGTGCTAGTTCGGGGTCTAAGGGAAGGGAGTACTTC.

This clonotype was observed at least ten times. This chain uses TRBV2 with TRBJ1-2; D possibly corresponds to TRBD1 (5 bases). Trimming removed 4 bases at V and 6 bases at J, with 18 bases between. This CDR3 is 15 amino acids long. Germline values: CDR1 SNHLY, CDR2 FYNNEI. For the CDR3, the DNA is TGTGCCAGCAGTGTTGAGGGGAAATCGGTTGATGGCTACACCTTC. Translating gives CASSVEGKSVDGYTF.

The chain uses TRBV7-6 and TRBJ2-3, with D perhaps matching TRBD1 (6 bases). Germline loops: CDR1 SGHVS, CDR2 FNYEAQ. V lost 5 bases and J 1 base, leaving 16 bases between the germline ends. This CDR3 contains 16 residues. Here the CDR3 reads CASSPAGAGGTDTQYF. The CDR3 nucleotides are TGTGCCAGCAGCCCCGCAGGGGCGGGTGGCACAGATACGCAGTATTTT.

The chain is built from TRBV20-1 and TRBJ2-7; 10 bases are shared with TRBD2. The CDR3 has 15 amino acids. V was pared by 2 bases and J by 2 bases, with 6 bases of the junction left unmatched. Germline loops: CDR1 DFQATT, CDR2 SNEGSKA (reference sequence). Here the CDR3 reads CSARWPSGSPYEQYF. DNA for the CDR3: TGCAGTGCTAGATGGCCTAGCGGGAGCCCCTACGAGCAGTACTTC.

This clonotype has more than one count but fewer than ten. J is TRBJ2-3 and V is TRBV5-1; 9 positions agree with TRBD2. The CDR3 spans 15 residues. Germline CDR1 is SGHRS and CDR2 is YFSETQ. The V gene end was trimmed by 4 bases and the J gene end by 6 bases; junction bases not matched to a gene: 9. For the CDR3, the DNA is TGCGCCAGCAGCCCCCCTGGCGGGGGGGGGGATACGCAGTATTTT. Protein: CASSPPGGGGDTQYF.

The chain links TRBV6-5 to TRBJ2-5, with D perhaps matching TRBD1 (6 bases). The V end lost 2 bases, the J end lost 5 bases, and 15 bases lay between the germline ends. The CDR3 extends over 15 amino acids. In germline, CDR1 is MNHEY, CDR2 SVGAGI. The CDR3 sequence: CASSYPTRGVETQYF. The DNA of the CDR3 is TGTGCCAGCAGTTACCCTACCAGGGGCGTGGAGACCCAGTACTTC.

The chain has TRBV20-1 and TRBJ2-7; D possibly uses TRBD1 or TRBD2 (5 bases each). Per germline, CDR1 DFQATT and CDR2 SNEGSKA (reference sequence). This CDR3 region has 12 residues. Trimming took off 5 bases at V and 3 bases at J, with 11 bases between the two ends. This CDR3 reads CSAEGHLYEQYF. Written as DNA, the CDR3 is TGCAGTGCTGAGGGGCACCTCTACGAGCAGTACTTC.

The chain employs TRBV27 and TRBJ2-7, with D possibly being TRBD2 (5 bases). The germline V and J ends were trimmed by 4 bases and 2 bases, with 18 bases remaining between them. The CDR3 covers 16 residues. CDR1 is MNHEY, CDR2 SMNVEV, per germline (reference sequence). The CDR3 bases are TGTGCCAGCAGTTCCACTAGGTCCCCTGGTGCCTACGAGCAGTACTTC. This sequence encodes CASSSTRSPGAYEQYF.

This clonotype was picked up many times. This rearrangement joins TRBV12-3 or TRBV12-4 to TRBJ1-1; D remains unclear. The CDR3 covers 13 residues. V lost 5 bases and J 5 bases, leaving 12 bases between the germline ends. The DNA for the CDR3 is TGTGCCAGCAGTCCCCGGACGGCAACTGAAGCTTTCTTT. Residues: CASSPRTATEAFF.

This chain connects TRBV10-3 to TRBJ1-2, with 10 positions matching TRBD1. This CDR3 region has 15 residues. Germline values: CDR1 ENHRY, CDR2 SYGVKD. The V and J ends lost 0 bases and 7 bases, in that order; junction bases with no gene match: 5. The CDR3 spells CAISESDGTGVGYTF. CDR3 sequence (DNA): TGTGCCATCAGTGAGTCGGACGGGACAGGGGTTGGCTACACCTTC.

The gene calls are TRBV29-1 and TRBJ2-7, with 8 bases aligning to TRBD1. The germline CDR1 and CDR2 sequences are SQVTM and ANQGSEA. J gave up 2 bases and V 0 bases, and 6 bases lay outside the gene matches. This CDR3 comprises 15 residues. The CDR3 DNA reads TGCAGCGTTGAAGATTGGGGGACAGGCACCTACGAGCAGTACTTC. This translates into CSVEDWGTGTYEQYF.

A note on this clonotype: This may be a read error: a much more frequent sequence differs by one nucleotide. This chain uses TRBV27 with TRBJ2-7; D gene uncertain. V was trimmed by 2 bases and J by 1 base, leaving 18 bases between them. The length of the CDR3 is 17 residues. The germline gives CDR1 MNHEY, CDR2 SMNVEV (reference sequence). CDR3 sequence: CASSLRKAPGASYEQYF. The CDR3 DNA sequence: TGTGCCAGCAGTTTACGGAAGGCGCCGGGTGCTTCCTACGAGCAGTACTTC.

This clonotype was counted ten times or more. This sequence joins TRBV7-3 and TRBJ2-5; 8 nucleotides match TRBD2. The V gene's germline CDR1 is SGHTA and CDR2 FQGTGA. V lost 5 bases and J lost 4; bases outside the gene matches: 9. CDR3 size: 15 residues. The CDR3 DNA reads as TGTGCCAGCAGCCCAGCGGGGGTCCCGGGAGAGACCCAGTACTTC. This sequence encodes CASSPAGVPGETQYF. The whole variable domain, filled in from reference TRBV7-3 and TRBJ2-5, reads GAGVSQTPSNKVTEKGKYVELRCDPISGHTALYWYRQSLGQGPEFLIYFQGTGAADDSGLPNDRFFAVRPEGSVSTLKIQRTERGDSAVYLCASSPAGVPGETQYFGPGTRLLVL.

Ten or more counts support this clonotype. This chain links TRBV20-1 with TRBJ2-1, with 11 bases aligning to TRBD2. V lost 5 bases, J lost 6 bases, and 6 bases stayed unmatched. Germline assignment: CDR1 DFQATT and CDR2 SNEGSKA (reference sequence). This CDR3 has 14 amino acids. The CDR3 coding sequence is TGCAGTGCTCCGGGACTAGCGGTTTTCAATGAGCAGTTCTTC. Protein product: CSAPGLAVFNEQFF.

The chain uses TRBV7-3 and TRBJ2-1; no clear D gene. This CDR3 has 16 residues. Germline lookup yields CDR1 SGHTA and CDR2 FQGTGA. V lost 1 base to trimming and J lost 0 bases, with 10 bases between them. Written as DNA, the CDR3 is TGTGCCAGCAGCTTAAGTTTGGCCAGCTCCTACAATGAGCAGTTCTTC. Its protein is CASSLSLASSYNEQFF.